This passage covers 27 T cell receptor beta chains from one sample sequenced in a study of blood T cell repertoires in COVID-19. Measured with immunoSEQ multiplex PCR; TCRdb has only the in-frame clones, and not every one. The data show roughly 150,000 clones, with around 89% seen just once and roughly 2% held by the top ten. Material for sequencing was peripheral blood. Receptors were obtained from a man aged 50 or older who had recovered from COVID-19.

Written as DNA, the CDR3 is TGCAGTGCTAGTCTACCGAGACAGGGAAGGAGGACTGAAGCTTTCTTT. Its translation is CSASLPRQGRRTEAFF. The chain uses TRBV20-1 and TRBJ1-1; the match to TRBD1 covers 7 bases. This CDR3 region has 16 residues. Per germline, CDR1 DFQATT and CDR2 SNEGSKA (reference sequence). V trimming: 3 bases; J trimming: 5 bases; junction bases outside the gene matches: 15.

The rearrangement links TRBV7-2 to TRBJ2-5, with 11 bases lining up with TRBD2. Trimming removed 2 bases from V and 3 bases from J; junction bases left unmatched: 8. In germline, CDR1 is SGHTA, CDR2 FQGNSA. The CDR3 is made up of 17 amino acids. Here the CDR3 reads CASSLRPWGLAEETQYF. As DNA, the CDR3 is TGTGCCAGCAGCTTACGACCTTGGGGACTAGCGGAAGAGACCCAGTACTTC.

This clone was detected only once. The chain combines TRBV13 with TRBJ1-2; D ambiguous. CDR1 and CDR2 from the germline V gene are PRHDT and FYEKMQ (reference sequence). The CDR3 runs 12 residues. With 1 base removed from V and 5 bases from J, the gap between germline ends came to 5 bases. The CDR3 DNA reads TGTGCCAGCAGCTTAGAATTATATGGCTACACCTTC. Its translation is CASSLELYGYTF. The full variable domain, its missing parts supplied by reference TRBV13 and TRBJ1-2, is AAGVIQSPRHLIKEKRETATLKCYPIPRHDTVYWYQQGPGQDPQFLISFYEKMQSDKGSIPDRFSAQQFSDYHSELNMSSLELGDSALYFCASSLELYGYTFGSGTRLTVV.

A word on this clone: Its ends do not fully match the called genes, so a read error is possible. The chain is built from TRBV6-5 and TRBJ2-1; 11 nucleotides agree with TRBD2. From germline, CDR1 is MNHEY and CDR2 SVGAGI. The CDR3 loop spans 12 amino acids. Here the CDR3 DNA reads TGTGCCAGCAGTTCCCCGACTAGCGGGGAGATCTTC. It translates to CASSSPTSGEIF.

This chain uses TRBV27 with TRBJ2-2; 10 positions match TRBD2. Unmatched junction bases numbered 9, after V lost 4 bases and J lost 7 bases. CDR1 is MNHEY, CDR2 SMNVEV, per germline (reference sequence). This CDR3 comprises 16 residues. CDR3 protein: CASSSSSGSVGGELFF. CDR3 coding DNA: TGTGCCAGCAGTTCCTCTAGCGGGAGTGTTGGCGGGGAGCTGTTTTTT.

This chain uses TRBV12-5 with TRBJ1-5, with a possible D match to TRBD1 (6 bases). The CDR3 extends over 11 amino acids. Trimming removed 9 bases from V and 6 bases from J, with 9 bases in between. CDR1 is LGHNT and CDR2 is FRNRAP in the germline V gene. The CDR3 loop reads CARPGVQPQHF. The CDR3 bases are TGTGCTAGACCAGGGGTTCAGCCCCAGCATTTT.

J is TRBJ2-3 and V is TRBV15, with D uncertain. The germline V and J ends were trimmed by 5 bases and 6 bases, with 6 bases remaining between them. CDR1 LNHNV and CDR2 YYDKDF come from the germline V gene (reference sequence). This CDR3 has 11 residues. The DNA for the CDR3 is TGTGCCACCAGCGTCACTGATACGCAGTATTTT. It is translated as CATSVTDTQYF.

This chain joins TRBV19 and TRBJ2-7; a weak D match, TRBD2 (6 bases). This CDR3 contains 13 residues. Trimming removed 0 bases at V and 4 bases at J, with 7 bases between. CDR1 is LNHDA and CDR2 is SQIVND in the germline V gene (reference sequence). The CDR3 here is CASSIDGGYEQYF. The CDR3 nucleotides read TGTGCCAGTAGTATAGACGGAGGGTACGAGCAGTACTTC.

The CDR3, as DNA: TGTGCCAGCAGGCCGGGGACAGGGGTTTTCACCGGGGAGCTGTTTTTT. As protein: CASRPGTGVFTGELFF. The genes are TRBV7-2 and TRBJ2-2, with 10 bases aligning to TRBD1. The J segment lost 4 bases and the V segment lost 6 bases, leaving 8 bases of the junction unmatched. The CDR3 runs to 16 residues. Looked up from germline, CDR1 is SGHTA and CDR2 is FQGNSA.

A word on this clone: Distinct nucleotide sequences in the sample also encode this CDR3. V and J are TRBV29-1 and TRBJ1-1; the match to TRBD1 covers 7 bases. The CDR3 is 12 amino acids. The germline V gene encodes CDR1 SQVTM and CDR2 ANQGSEA. J lost 1 base, V lost 6 bases, and 2 bases had no gene match. In DNA, the CDR3 is TGCAGCGTCGGGACAGCGAACACTGAAGCTTTCTTT. It encodes CSVGTANTEAFF.

The gene calls are TRBV9 and TRBJ2-2, with TRBD2 matching over 11 bases. Trimming removed 0 bases from V and 0 bases from J; junction bases left unmatched: 1. This CDR3 spans 17 amino acids. Germline values: CDR1 SGDLS, CDR2 YYNGEE. This CDR3 reads CASSVGSGGANTGELFF. CDR3 sequence (DNA): TGTGCCAGCAGCGTAGGTAGCGGGGGGGCGAACACCGGGGAGCTGTTTTTT.

V usage is TRBV5-1 and J usage is TRBJ2-2; TRBD2 matches 14 bases. The CDR3 runs 17 residues. Germline loops: CDR1 SGHRS, CDR2 YFSETQ. J was trimmed by 4 bases and V by 3 bases; bases with no gene match: 5. The CDR3 DNA reads TGCGCCAGCAGCTCGCTGGGACTAGCGGGGGCCACCGGGGAGCTGTTTTTT. Protein product: CASSSLGLAGATGELFF. The full variable domain, completed using reference TRBV5-1 and TRBJ2-2, is KAGVTQTPRYLIKTRGQQVTLSCSPISGHRSVSWYQQTPGQGLQFLFEYFSETQRNKGNFPGRFSGRQFSNSRSEMNVSTLELGDSALYLCASSSLGLAGATGELFFGEGSRLTVL.

V and J are TRBV29-1 and TRBJ1-5; 8 bases align to TRBD1. The germline V gene encodes CDR1 SQVTM and CDR2 ANQGSEA. J lost 1 base, V lost 8 bases, and 1 base had no gene match. CDR3 size: 12 residues. The CDR3 nucleotides read TGCAGCACAGGGGGGAGCAATCAGCCCCAGCATTTT. It codes for CSTGGSNQPQHF.

This sequence joins TRBV24-1 and TRBJ1-5, with 10 nucleotides matching TRBD1. The CDR3 runs 19 residues. Germline V lookup: CDR1 KGHDR, CDR2 SFDVKD. The junction had 16 bases not matched to a gene; V was cut back by 4 bases and J by 5 bases. The CDR3 DNA reads TGTGCCACCAGTGAAAGGACAGGGGGTTGTAACTCGATTCATCAGCCCCAGCATTTT. It is translated as CATSERTGGCNSIHQPQHF.

This chain links TRBV27 with TRBJ1-5, with D possibly matching TRBD1 (6 bases). The V end was cut by 0 bases, the J end by 6 bases, with 12 bases between. The CDR3 is made up of 15 amino acids. In germline, CDR1 is MNHEY, CDR2 SMNVEV (reference sequence). This chain's CDR3 is CASSLSGGPSQPQHF. The CDR3 DNA sequence: TGTGCCAGCAGTTTATCGGGGGGGCCCAGTCAGCCCCAGCATTTT.

This chain links TRBV27 with TRBJ2-3; possibly TRBD1 for D (5 bases). V was cut by 3 bases and J by 2 bases, with 12 bases left in between. The CDR3 length is 15 residues. CDR1 and CDR2 from the germline V gene are MNHEY and SMNVEV (reference sequence). CDR3: CASSFSGRDTDTQYF. In DNA, the CDR3 is TGTGCCAGCAGTTTTAGTGGCAGGGACACAGATACGCAGTATTTT.

The chain carries TRBV7-9 and TRBJ2-3; 9 positions agree with TRBD2. This CDR3 spans 18 amino acids. Trimming cost V 5 bases and J 2 bases; bases outside gene matches: 14. CDR1 SEHNR and CDR2 FQNEAQ come from the germline V gene (reference sequence). CDR3 coding DNA: TGTGCCAGCAGCCCCGAGAAGCGGGGGGCCCGCTTCACAGATACGCAGTATTTT. Its protein is CASSPEKRGARFTDTQYF.

The genes are TRBV10-3 and TRBJ2-3, with TRBD1 identical over 7 bases. The germline gives CDR1 ENHRY, CDR2 SYGVKD. This CDR3 region has 14 residues. V trimming: 5 bases; J trimming: 1 base; junction bases outside the gene matches: 3. The CDR3 nucleotides read TGTGCCATCAGTATCGGACAGGGCACAGATACGCAGTATTTT. Protein: CAISIGQGTDTQYF.

V and J are TRBV2 and TRBJ2-1; D is perhaps TRBD2 (6 bases). Between the trimmed V and J ends, which lost 0 bases and 12 bases, there was a span of 12 bases. There are 13 residues in the CDR3. CDR1 and CDR2 from the germline V gene are SNHLY and FYNNEI. CDR3 loop: CASSEAPAGWQFF. The CDR3 DNA reads TGTGCCAGCAGTGAAGCGCCAGCGGGTTGGCAGTTCTTC.

The chain joins TRBV5-4 to TRBJ2-7; D is possibly TRBD1 (6 bases). V was shortened by 4 bases and J by 7 bases, with 21 bases between the two germline ends. Germline V CDR1 and CDR2: SGHNT, YYREEE (reference sequence). This CDR3 spans 15 amino acids. The CDR3 region has the DNA TGTGCCAGCAGCGAACAGGGTCTGCCCTCGGGAGAGCAGTACTTC. Its translation is CASSEQGLPSGEQYF.

This chain joins TRBV6-4 and TRBJ2-2; D may be TRBD1 (6 bases). This CDR3 has 13 amino acids. Trimming stripped 10 bases from V and 5 bases from J, with 14 bases between. Germline lookup yields CDR1 MRHNA and CDR2 SNTAGT. The CDR3 sequence: CATAGVRTGELFF. For the CDR3, the DNA is TGTGCCACCGCAGGGGTACGGACCGGGGAGCTGTTTTTT.

The chain carries TRBV2 and TRBJ2-1, with 9 positions matching TRBD1. Germline V gene data show CDR1 as SNHLY and CDR2 as FYNNEI. V shed 6 bases, J shed 4 bases, and the junction held 4 bases outside the gene matches. The CDR3 length is 14 residues. The CDR3 DNA reads as TGTGCCAGCAGGTACGGGACAGGGTACAATGAGCAGTTCTTC. Translation gives CASRYGTGYNEQFF. The variable domain in full, completed from reference TRBV2 and TRBJ2-1, reads EPEVTQTPSHQVTQMGQEVILRCVPISNHLYFYWYRQILGQKVEFLVSFYNNEISEKSEIFDDQFSVERPDGSNFTLKIRSTKLEDSAMYFCASRYGTGYNEQFFGPGTRLTVL.

The sample holds one count of this clone. This chain uses TRBV19 with TRBJ1-5; TRBD1 might be the D (6 bases). The CDR3 covers 15 residues. Germline values: CDR1 LNHDA, CDR2 SQIVND (reference sequence). Trimming stripped 0 bases from V and 4 bases from J, with 10 bases between. As DNA, the CDR3 is TGTGCCAGTAGTATAGACAGGGGTAGAAATCAGCCCCAGCATTTT. Translated, it gives CASSIDRGRNQPQHF.

V is TRBV25-1 and J is TRBJ2-5; 8 bases are a match to TRBD1. Trimming removed 6 bases from V and 2 bases from J; junction bases left unmatched: 2. Germline CDR1 and CDR2: MGHDK and SYGVNS. This CDR3 has 13 amino acids. The CDR3 bases are TGTGCCAGCAGAGACAGGGGTCAAGAGACCCAGTACTTC. Protein sequence: CASRDRGQETQYF.

This sequence joins TRBV24-1 and TRBJ1-4, with a weak D call TRBD1 (6 bases). Deletions cut 3 bases from V and 8 bases from J, with 15 bases between. The CDR3 runs to 15 residues. Germline loops: CDR1 KGHDR, CDR2 SFDVKD. CDR3 residues: CATSDRGGPKEKLFF. The CDR3, as DNA: TGTGCCACCAGTGATAGGGGGGGACCCAAGGAAAAACTGTTTTTT.

The rearrangement joins TRBV19 to TRBJ1-5, with TRBD1 as a possible D gene (6 bases). V was trimmed by 7 bases and J by 9 bases, leaving 28 bases between them. Germline V gene lookup returns CDR1 LNHDA and CDR2 SQIVND (reference sequence). The CDR3 consists of 17 residues. The CDR3 spells CASIEGAGQMISGPQHF. In nucleotides, the CDR3 is TGTGCCAGTATCGAAGGGGCAGGACAGATGATCTCGGGGCCCCAGCATTTT.

The gene calls are TRBV5-4 and TRBJ2-2; tentatively, D is TRBD1 (6 bases). Between the trimmed V and J ends, which lost 1 base and 2 bases, there was a span of 9 bases. This CDR3 comprises 15 residues. The germline V gene has CDR1 SGHNT and CDR2 YYREEE (reference sequence). The CDR3 region has the DNA TGTGCCAGCAGCTTGTCAGGGGTCAACACCGGGGAGCTGTTTTTT. As protein: CASSLSGVNTGELFF.